A single T cell receptor beta chain is shown here with its context. The CDR3 covers 16 residues. V trimming: 3 bases; J trimming: 7 bases; junction bases outside the gene matches: 7. The sample comes from a study of T cells in Graves' hyperthyroidism and ophthalmopathy. Study as a whole: Peripheral blood specimens were obtained at initial diagnosis, prior to any treatment.

There were TCR beta CDR3 regions amplified from RNA transcripts. HTBI primers were the set used in a first-round RT-PCR of the TCR CDR3. Each CDR3 protein gets one entry after TCRdb re-called the multiplex PCR reads with MiXCR. The sample shows around 690,000 distinct CDR3 sequences, 15% to 20% of them seen only once. Over 18 months, lack of ophthalmopathy progression marked Graves' hyperthyroidism as stable. Fresh peripheral blood, around 11 ml of it, supplied the PBMCs. This clonotype was obtained from a man in his fifties with Graves' hyperthyroidism. Sequenced sample: blood. V gene TRBV12-3 or TRBV12-4 combines with J gene TRBJ2-1; 12 bases are shared with TRBD2. The CDR3 DNA sequence: TGTGCCAGCAGTTTGGGGCTAGCGGGAGGGAGTAATGAGCAGTTCTTC. This sequence encodes CASSLGLAGGSNEQFF.